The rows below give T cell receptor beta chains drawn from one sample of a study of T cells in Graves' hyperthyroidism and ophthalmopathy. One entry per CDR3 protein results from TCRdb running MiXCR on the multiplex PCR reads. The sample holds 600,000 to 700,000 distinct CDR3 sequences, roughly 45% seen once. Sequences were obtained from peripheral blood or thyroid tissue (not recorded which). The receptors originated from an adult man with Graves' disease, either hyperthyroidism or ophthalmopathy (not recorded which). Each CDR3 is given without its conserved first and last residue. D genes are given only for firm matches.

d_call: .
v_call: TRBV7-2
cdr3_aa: ASSFTGLNTEAF

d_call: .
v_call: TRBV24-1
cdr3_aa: ATSDFSGSNGYT

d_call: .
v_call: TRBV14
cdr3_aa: ASSQGVNRGLYEQY

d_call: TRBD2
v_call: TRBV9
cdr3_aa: ASSVEGTSGDTGELF

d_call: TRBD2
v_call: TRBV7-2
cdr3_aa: ASALAYQETQY

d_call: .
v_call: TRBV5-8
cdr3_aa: ASSWRGPSGYGYT

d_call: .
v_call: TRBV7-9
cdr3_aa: ASSFSSGGPAHEQY

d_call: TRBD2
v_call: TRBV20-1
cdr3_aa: SATTSGGARETQY

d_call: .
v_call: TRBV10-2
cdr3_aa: ASSESGGANTEAF

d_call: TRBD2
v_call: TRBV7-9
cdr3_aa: AGGGTGRQETQY

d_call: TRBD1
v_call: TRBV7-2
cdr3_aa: ASSGVRTGGSYEQY

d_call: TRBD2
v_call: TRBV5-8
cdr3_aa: ASSYGLAGMEPEQY

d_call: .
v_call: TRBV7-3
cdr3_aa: ASSLNKLSEQY

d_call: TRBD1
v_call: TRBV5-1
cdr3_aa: ASSLERGRITEAF

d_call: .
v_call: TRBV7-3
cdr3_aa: ASSYLAGELF

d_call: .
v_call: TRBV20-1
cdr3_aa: SVDGTTF

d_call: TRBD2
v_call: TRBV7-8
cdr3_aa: ASSFTTSGSITGTAYEQY

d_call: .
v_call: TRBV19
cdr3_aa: ASSMSSYGYT

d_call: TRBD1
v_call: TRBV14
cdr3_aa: ASSHHLPGQSNEKLF

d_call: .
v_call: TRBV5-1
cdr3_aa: ASGPQAGANVLT

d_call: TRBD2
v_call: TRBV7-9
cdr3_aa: ASSSPTSTSYYEQY

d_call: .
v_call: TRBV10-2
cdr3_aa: ASREIGQPQH

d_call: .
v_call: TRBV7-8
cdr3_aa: ASSQGDPEQY

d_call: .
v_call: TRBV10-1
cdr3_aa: ASSPPGNRDYEQY

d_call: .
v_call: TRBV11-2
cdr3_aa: ASSENRDRNQPQH

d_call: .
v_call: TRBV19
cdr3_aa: ASSQTASYEQY

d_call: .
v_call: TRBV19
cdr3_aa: ASRGTKLPSSGNTIY

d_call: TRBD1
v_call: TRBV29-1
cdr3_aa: SVGGQGRETQY

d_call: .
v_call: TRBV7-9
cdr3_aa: ASSHGFAYEQY

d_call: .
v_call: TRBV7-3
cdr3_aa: ASSLVGRGREH

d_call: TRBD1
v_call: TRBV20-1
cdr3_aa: SAAPDRDVGGYNTYEQY

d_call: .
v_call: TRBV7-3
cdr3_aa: ASSFRSGVGANVLT

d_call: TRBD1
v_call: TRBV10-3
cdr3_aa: ASSQQGYPYGYT

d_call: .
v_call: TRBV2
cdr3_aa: ASSEGINTEAF

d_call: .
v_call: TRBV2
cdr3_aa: ASSESGGSYGYT

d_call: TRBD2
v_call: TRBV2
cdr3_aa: ASSEDGGGTQY

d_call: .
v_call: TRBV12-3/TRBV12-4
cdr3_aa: ASSLPWTEYGYT

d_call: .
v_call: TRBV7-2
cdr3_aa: ASSVGSNGETQY

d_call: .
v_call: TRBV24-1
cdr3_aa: ATSVEALGYGYT

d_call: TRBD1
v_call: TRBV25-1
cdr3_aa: AWSVQGNSPLH

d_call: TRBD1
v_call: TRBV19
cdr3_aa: ASSIGQGRANYGYT

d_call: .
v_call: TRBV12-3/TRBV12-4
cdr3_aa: ASSFGRVYT

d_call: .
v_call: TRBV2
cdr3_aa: ASSSGPGRSSQRTQY

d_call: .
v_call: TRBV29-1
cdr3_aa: TRTGGGTEAF

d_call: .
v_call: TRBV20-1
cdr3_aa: SARDSREDT

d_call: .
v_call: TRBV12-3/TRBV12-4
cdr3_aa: ASSLLGSTEAF